One and the same sample provided the 29 T cell receptor beta chains below, sequenced in a study of blood T cell repertoires in COVID-19 (TCRdb year 2020). Libraries were made using the immunoSEQ multiplex PCR assay. Held by TCRdb, this immuneACCESS table contains in-frame sequences only and omits some clones. Under half of the omission traces to an unresolved V gene where checked; the cause of the rest is unknown. Across this sample there are some 250,000 clones, with nearly 90% seen only once. The ten biggest clones cover roughly 0.8% of the sample. Specimen: peripheral blood. Receptors were obtained from a woman aged 30 to 39 with acute or convalescent COVID-19.

The count of this clone is one. The chain combines TRBV30 with TRBJ2-7; maybe TRBD2 (6 bases). Trimming removed 2 bases from V and 6 bases from J, with 11 bases in between. The germline V gene has CDR1 GTSNPN and CDR2 SVGIG (reference sequence). The CDR3 has 12 amino acids. Here the CDR3 reads CAWSSAGFEQYF. CDR3 nucleotide sequence: TGTGCCTGGAGTAGTGCGGGGTTCGAGCAGTACTTC. Supplemented by reference TRBV30 and TRBJ2-7, the full variable domain reads SQTIHQWPATLVQPVGSPLSLECTVEGTSNPNLYWYRQAAGRGLQLLFYSVGIGQISSEVPQNLSASRPQDRQFILSSKKLLLSDSGFYLCAWSSAGFEQYFGPGTRLTVT.

The chain combines TRBV7-9 with TRBJ2-7; no clear D gene. CDR1 SEHNR and CDR2 FQNEAQ come from the germline V gene (reference sequence). V was clipped by 5 bases and J by 3 bases, with 8 bases between them. CDR3 size: 12 residues. The CDR3: CASSVPGYEQYF. For the CDR3, the DNA is TGTGCCAGCAGCGTCCCCGGCTACGAGCAGTACTTC. Full variable domain (missing parts from reference TRBV7-9 and TRBJ2-7): DTGVSQNPRHKITKRGQNVTFRCDPISEHNRLYWYRQTLGQGPEFLTYFQNEAQLEKSRLLSDRFSAERPKGSFSTLEIQRTEQGDSAMYLCASSVPGYEQYFGPGTRLTVT.

The gene calls are TRBV5-4 and TRBJ2-3, with 9 bases identical to TRBD2. This CDR3 spans 16 amino acids. Germline V CDR1 and CDR2: SGHNT, YYREEE (reference sequence). The ends lost 5 bases at V and 5 bases at J; junction bases unmatched: 12. The CDR3 loop is CASRPISGRTEDTQYF. As DNA, the CDR3 is TGTGCCAGCAGACCCATAAGCGGGAGGACTGAAGATACGCAGTATTTT.

This CDR3 reads CASSLSWADSTYEQYF. The CDR3 DNA sequence: TGTGCCAGCAGTTTATCGTGGGCTGATTCTACCTACGAGCAGTACTTC. The V and J genes are TRBV27 and TRBJ2-7; D remains unclear. CDR1 and CDR2 (germline): MNHEY, SMNVEV (reference sequence). There are 16 residues in the CDR3. V dropped 0 bases and J dropped 2 bases, with 14 bases sitting between them.

The V gene is TRBV4-3, the J gene TRBJ2-5; 7 bases match TRBD2. The CDR3 extends over 15 amino acids. Unmatched junction bases numbered 8, after V lost 2 bases and J lost 5 bases. Germline CDR1 reads LGHNA; CDR2 reads YSLEER. In DNA, the CDR3 is TGCGCCAGCAGCCAAACTAGCGCCCGTGGGGAGACCCAGTACTTC. Its translation is CASSQTSARGETQYF.

The chain has TRBV27 and TRBJ2-1; 8 bases match TRBD2. V trimming: 6 bases; J trimming: 4 bases; junction bases outside the gene matches: 11. Germline CDR1 is MNHEY and CDR2 is SMNVEV (reference sequence). The CDR3 sequence is 16 residues long. CDR3 DNA sequence: TGTGCCAGCAGCGCCCGGGGCGGGAGGAGTTACAATGAGCAGTTCTTC. Residues: CASSARGGRSYNEQFF.

The J gene is TRBJ2-1, the V gene TRBV12-3 or TRBV12-4; D remains ambiguous. The V and J ends lost 2 bases and 7 bases respectively, with 6 bases between them. The CDR3 is 12 amino acids. This CDR3 reads CASSLSGNEQFF. CDR3 nucleotides: TGTGCCAGCAGTTTATCCGGGAATGAGCAGTTCTTC.

This chain uses TRBV10-2 with TRBJ2-3; D not resolved. Germline-derived CDR1 and CDR2 are WSHSY and SAAADI. This CDR3 spans 15 amino acids. Trimming left V 2 bases short and J 0 bases short, with 9 bases between. CDR3 loop: CASSEVGRSTDTQYF. CDR3 nucleotides: TGCGCCAGCAGTGAGGTGGGCCGTAGCACAGATACGCAGTATTTT.

Written as DNA, the CDR3 is TGTGCCATCAGTGAGGTAGGGGGTATGGACAATGAGCAGTTCTTC. It specifies CAISEVGGMDNEQFF. The chain carries TRBV10-3 and TRBJ2-1, with a possible D match to TRBD1 (6 bases). CDR1 is ENHRY and CDR2 is SYGVKD in the germline V gene. V was trimmed by 2 bases and J by 5 bases, leaving 13 bases between them. The length of the CDR3 is 15 residues.

The chain combines TRBV7-9 with TRBJ2-5, with 9 bases identical to TRBD2. This CDR3 region has 15 residues. The V gene end was trimmed by 5 bases and the J gene end by 2 bases; junction bases not matched to a gene: 6. Per germline, CDR1 SEHNR and CDR2 FQNEAQ (reference sequence). CDR3: CASSVSGSEQETQYF. Written as DNA, the CDR3 is TGTGCCAGCAGCGTTAGCGGGAGTGAACAAGAGACCCAGTACTTC.

CDR3 sequence reads: CASSRKLGLAGETQYF. DNA for the CDR3: TGTGCCAGCAGTAGAAAACTTGGACTAGCGGGAGAGACCCAGTACTTC. The V and J genes are TRBV6-2 or TRBV6-3 and TRBJ2-5, with 11 positions matching TRBD2. Trimming removed 5 bases from V and 4 bases from J; junction bases left unmatched: 9. Germline loops: CDR1 MNHEY, CDR2 SVGEGT. The CDR3 is made up of 16 amino acids.

The V gene is TRBV27, the J gene TRBJ1-1, with D perhaps matching TRBD1 (5 bases). V was shortened by 5 bases and J by 0 bases, with 13 bases between the two germline ends. Germline V CDR1 and CDR2: MNHEY, SMNVEV (reference sequence). The CDR3 contains 15 residues. CDR3 nucleotides: TGTGCCAGCAGTCGAATTGGACACTTGAACACTGAAGCTTTCTTT. Its translation: CASSRIGHLNTEAFF.

The chain joins TRBV5-4 to TRBJ2-7, with D possibly TRBD1 on 5 matching bases. Germline CDR1 SGHNT, CDR2 YYREEE (reference sequence). This CDR3 is 13 amino acids long. V was pared by 3 bases and J by 2 bases, with 9 bases between. Here the CDR3 DNA reads TGTGCCAGCAGCTCGGACATGACCTACGAGCAGTACTTC. Its translation: CASSSDMTYEQYF.

The J gene is TRBJ2-3, the V gene TRBV19; 8 bases map to TRBD1. CDR1 LNHDA and CDR2 SQIVND come from the germline V gene (reference sequence). V was pared by 5 bases and J by 1 base, with 2 bases of the junction left unmatched. The CDR3 spans 14 residues. The CDR3 loop reads CASSPDRGTDTQYF. In DNA form, the CDR3 reads TGTGCCAGTAGTCCGGACAGGGGCACAGATACGCAGTATTTT.

The V call is TRBV21-1, the J call TRBJ1-1; the table calls TRBD1, which could not be checked here. TRBV21-1 is reported as a pseudogene. The length of the CDR3 is 16 residues. The CDR3 DNA reads as TGTGCCAGCAGCATGACAGACCACTGCATGAACACTGAAGCTTTCTTT. Amino acids: CASSMTDHCMNTEAFF.

The chain couples TRBV19 to TRBJ2-6; the D gene is possibly TRBD1 (6 bases). V was shortened by 10 bases and J by 3 bases, with 13 bases between the two germline ends. The CDR3 spans 14 residues. Germline lookup yields CDR1 LNHDA and CDR2 SQIVND (reference sequence). This chain's CDR3 is CAISDRLGANVLTF. CDR3 sequence (DNA): TGTGCCATTTCGGACAGACTTGGGGCCAACGTCCTGACTTTC.

CDR3 nucleotide sequence: TGCGCCAGCAGCTATCTAGCGGGAAACCTTGGTAACGGGGAGCTGTTTTTT. Its translation: CASSYLAGNLGNGELFF. The V and J genes are TRBV4-1 and TRBJ2-2; 9 positions agree with TRBD2. CDR1 is MGHRA, CDR2 YSYEKL, per germline. CDR3 size: 17 residues. The V segment lost 5 bases and the J segment 7 bases; nucleotides outside the gene matches: 14.

This chain uses TRBV5-1 with TRBJ2-2; TRBD1 agrees at 10 bases. The trim removed 3 bases at V and 4 bases at J, leaving 6 bases unmatched. There are 16 residues in the CDR3. Germline V CDR1 and CDR2: SGHRS, YFSETQ. The CDR3 loop reads CASSWGDRGRTGELFF. In DNA form, the CDR3 reads TGCGCCAGCAGCTGGGGGGACAGGGGACGCACCGGGGAGCTGTTTTTT.

V usage is TRBV3-1 (or the pseudogene TRBV3-2) and J usage is TRBJ2-3; 13 nucleotides agree with TRBD2. The CDR3 length is 18 residues. With V trimmed by 0 bases and J by 3 bases, 6 bases remained unmatched. The germline gives CDR1 LGHDT, CDR2 YNNKEL (reference sequence). For the CDR3, the DNA is TGTGCCAGCAGCCAAGAAAGGCGACTAGCGGGAGGAACAGATACGCAGTATTTT. Translation: CASSQERRLAGGTDTQYF.

The CDR3 DNA sequence: TGTGCCAGCAGCCAAGGGACAGGGCCACAGCCCCAGCATTTT. Protein product: CASSQGTGPQPQHF. J is TRBJ1-5 and V is TRBV4-2; 8 nucleotides line up with TRBD1. After removal of 1 base from V and 7 bases from J, the junction contained 3 bases not matched to a gene. Per the germline V gene, CDR1 is LGHNA and CDR2 is YNFKEQ. The CDR3 runs 14 residues.

J is TRBJ2-7 and V is TRBV6-5, with 11 bases identical to TRBD1. The CDR3 has 14 residues. The V and J ends lost 11 bases and 3 bases, in that order; junction bases with no gene match: 9. Per the germline V gene, CDR1 is MNHEY and CDR2 is SVGAGI. Written as DNA, the CDR3 is TGTGCCTCCCGTCCGGGACAGGGGGTCTACGAGCAGTACTTC. This gives the protein CASRPGQGVYEQYF.

The table lists this clone with a count of one. V gene TRBV9 combines with J gene TRBJ1-1; no definite D call. Deletions cut 0 bases from V and 2 bases from J, with 5 bases between. From germline, CDR1 is SGDLS and CDR2 YYNGEE. The CDR3 covers 13 residues. CDR3: CASSVGRNTEAFF. Written as DNA, the CDR3 is TGTGCCAGCAGCGTAGGCAGAAACACTGAAGCTTTCTTT.

The chain carries TRBV27 and TRBJ1-2; 8 bases fit TRBD1. The CDR3 consists of 13 residues. The junction had 6 bases not matched to a gene; V was cut back by 5 bases and J by 7 bases. The germline V gene has CDR1 MNHEY and CDR2 SMNVEV (reference sequence). The CDR3 DNA reads as TGTGCCAGCAGTCCGGACAGGGTACTTGGCTACACCTTC. Its translation is CASSPDRVLGYTF.

The chain links TRBV5-6 to TRBJ1-2, with unresolved D. Trimming took 6 bases from V and 5 from J, leaving 17 bases between them. In germline, CDR1 is SGHDT, CDR2 YYEEEE. This CDR3 is built from 14 residues. CDR3 sequence (DNA): TGTGCCAGCACCATACCGGGTAACTTTTATGGCTACACCTTC. Translating gives CASTIPGNFYGYTF.

The V gene is TRBV11-2, the J gene TRBJ2-1; TRBD2 aligns across 7 bases. Germline V gene data show CDR1 as SGHAT and CDR2 as FQNNGV. The V gene end was trimmed by 2 bases and the J gene end by 9 bases; junction bases not matched to a gene: 10. This CDR3 has 15 residues. CDR3 nucleotide sequence: TGTGCCAGCAGCTTAACTCAGGGACTAAGAGGTGAGCAGTTCTTC. The encoded protein is CASSLTQGLRGEQFF.

This chain uses TRBV6-5 with TRBJ2-3, with 13 bases matching TRBD2. The CDR3 covers 15 residues. The germline V gene encodes CDR1 MNHEY and CDR2 SVGAGI. V was clipped by 6 bases and J by 5 bases; unmatched bases: 5. CDR3: CASRTSGRPLDTQYF. CDR3 nucleotide sequence: TGTGCCAGCAGGACTAGCGGGAGGCCGTTAGATACGCAGTATTTT.

This clone was seen once. The rearrangement joins TRBV10-3 to TRBJ2-7; TRBD2 aligns across 9 bases. The CDR3 covers 14 residues. Trimming at V came to 4 bases and at J to 6 bases, leaving 7 bases not matched to a gene. CDR1 and CDR2 from the germline V gene are ENHRY and SYGVKD. DNA of the CDR3: TGTGCCATCAGTGCTAGCGGGACAATATCCGAGCAGTACTTC. Translation: CAISASGTISEQYF.

The V call is TRBV10-3, the J call TRBJ2-7; 10 bases line up with TRBD1. The junction had 4 bases not matched to a gene; V was cut back by 0 bases and J by 2 bases. The CDR3 has 16 residues. Germline CDR1 ENHRY, CDR2 SYGVKD. CDR3 in DNA: TGTGCCATCAGTGAGTCGGGGGACAGGGGCACCTACGAGCAGTACTTC. As protein: CAISESGDRGTYEQYF.

The CDR3 DNA reads TGCGCCAGCAGCCACTTGGGGGGACAGGGAGGCTATGGCTACACCTTC. Translation: CASSHLGGQGGYGYTF. The chain links TRBV4-3 to TRBJ1-2; 9 bases are a match to TRBD1. The germline CDR1 and CDR2 sequences are LGHNA and YSLEER. Losses at the gene ends were 3 bases for V and 4 bases for J; bases not matched to a gene: 9. This CDR3 spans 16 amino acids.